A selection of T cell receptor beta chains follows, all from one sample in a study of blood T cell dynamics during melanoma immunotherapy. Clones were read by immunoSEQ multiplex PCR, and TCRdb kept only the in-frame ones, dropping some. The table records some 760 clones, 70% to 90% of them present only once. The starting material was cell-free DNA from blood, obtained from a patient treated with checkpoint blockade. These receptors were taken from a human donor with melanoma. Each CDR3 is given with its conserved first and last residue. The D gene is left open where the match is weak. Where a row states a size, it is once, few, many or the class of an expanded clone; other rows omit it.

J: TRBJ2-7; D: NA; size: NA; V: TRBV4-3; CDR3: CASSQEWLKGGTAFYYEQYF; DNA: TGCGCCAGCAGCCAAGAATGGTTAAAGGGGGGGACAGCCTTTTACTACGAGCAGTACTTC
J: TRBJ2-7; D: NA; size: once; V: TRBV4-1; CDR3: CASSQFFPLRIDEQYF; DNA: TGCGCCAGCAGCCAGTTTTTCCCCCTGCGCATCGACGAGCAGTACTTC
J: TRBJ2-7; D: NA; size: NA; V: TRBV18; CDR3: CASSPPARGGEQYF; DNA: TGTGCCAGCTCACCACCGGCCAGGGGAGGGGAGCAGTACTTC
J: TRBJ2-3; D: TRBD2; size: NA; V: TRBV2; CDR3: CASRAPGTSGVYSTDTQYF; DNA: TGTGCCAGCAGAGCCCCCGGGACTAGCGGGGTCTATAGCACAGATACGCAGTATTTT
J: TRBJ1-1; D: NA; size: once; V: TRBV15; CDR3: CATSVPGKGARTYTEAFF; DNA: TGTGCCACCAGCGTACCGGGTAAAGGGGCGAGGACGTACACTGAAGCTTTCTTT
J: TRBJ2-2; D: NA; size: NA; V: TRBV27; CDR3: CASSSTPANTGELFF; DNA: TGTGCCAGCAGTTCCACACCGGCGAACACCGGGGAGCTGTTTTTT
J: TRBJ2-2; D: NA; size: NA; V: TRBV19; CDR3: CASSIKGNTGELFF; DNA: TGTGCCAGTAGTATTAAGGGGAACACCGGGGAGCTGTTTTTT
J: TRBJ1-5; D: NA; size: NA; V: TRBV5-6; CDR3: CASRRGGGGIGNQPQHF; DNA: TGTGCCAGCAGACGAGGAGGAGGGGGGATAGGCAATCAGCCCCAGCATTTT
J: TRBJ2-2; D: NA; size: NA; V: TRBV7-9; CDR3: CASSNGIAAGELFF; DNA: TGTGCCAGCAGCAATGGTATCGCTGCGGGGGAGCTGTTTTTT
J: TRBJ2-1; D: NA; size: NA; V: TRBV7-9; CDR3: CASSLVVQYNEQFF; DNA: TGTGCCAGCAGCTTAGTTGTACAGTACAATGAGCAGTTCTTC
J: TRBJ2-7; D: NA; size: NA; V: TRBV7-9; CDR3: CASSLGQVIYEQYF; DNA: TGTGCCAGCAGCTTAGGACAGGTTATCTACGAGCAGTACTTC
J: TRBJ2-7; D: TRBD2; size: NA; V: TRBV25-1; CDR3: CASSEYSAGALSKQYF; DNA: TGTGCCAGCAGTGAATATTCAGCGGGAGCATTGTCTAAGCAGTACTTC
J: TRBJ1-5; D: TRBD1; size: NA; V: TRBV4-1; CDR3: CASSPGQGGTNQPQHF; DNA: TGCGCCAGCAGCCCGGGACAGGGTGGGACCAATCAGCCCCAGCATTTT